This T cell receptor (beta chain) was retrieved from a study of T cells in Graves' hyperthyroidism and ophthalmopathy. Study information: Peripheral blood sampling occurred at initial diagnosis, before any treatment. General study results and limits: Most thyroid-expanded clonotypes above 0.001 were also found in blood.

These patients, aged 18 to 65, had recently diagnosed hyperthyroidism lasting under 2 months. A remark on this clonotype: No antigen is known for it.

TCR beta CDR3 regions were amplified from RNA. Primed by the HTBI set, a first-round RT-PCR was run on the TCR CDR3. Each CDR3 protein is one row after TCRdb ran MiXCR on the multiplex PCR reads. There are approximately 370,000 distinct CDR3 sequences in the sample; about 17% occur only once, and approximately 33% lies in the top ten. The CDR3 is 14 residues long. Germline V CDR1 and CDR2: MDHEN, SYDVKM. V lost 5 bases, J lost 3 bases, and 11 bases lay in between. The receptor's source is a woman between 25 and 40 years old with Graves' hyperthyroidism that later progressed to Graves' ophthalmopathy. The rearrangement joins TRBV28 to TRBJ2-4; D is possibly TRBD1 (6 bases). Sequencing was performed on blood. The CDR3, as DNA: TGTGCCAGCAGTCCACAGGGAAGCAAAAACATTCAGTACTTC. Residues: CASSPQGSKNIQYF.